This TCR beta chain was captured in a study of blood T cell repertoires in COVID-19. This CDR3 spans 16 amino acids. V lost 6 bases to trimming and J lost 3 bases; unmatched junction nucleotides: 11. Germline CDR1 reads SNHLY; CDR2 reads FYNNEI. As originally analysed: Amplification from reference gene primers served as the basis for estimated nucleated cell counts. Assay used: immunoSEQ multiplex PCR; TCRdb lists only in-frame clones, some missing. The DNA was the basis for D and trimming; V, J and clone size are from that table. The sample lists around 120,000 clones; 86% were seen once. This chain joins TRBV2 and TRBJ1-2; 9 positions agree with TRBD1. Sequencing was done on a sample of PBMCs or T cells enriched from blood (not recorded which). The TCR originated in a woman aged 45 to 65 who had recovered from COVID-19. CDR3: CASSGTGQGKDYGYTF. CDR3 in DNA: TGTGCCAGCAGCGGTACCGGACAGGGGAAGGACTATGGCTACACCTTC.